The clone carrying this TCR beta chain was found many times. Its target is unknown. The data stem from a study of CD8 T cells in ankylosing spondylitis. The CDR3 length is 14 residues. Germline CDR1 is MDHEN and CDR2 is SYDVKM. The germline V and J ends were trimmed by 6 bases and 1 base, with 7 bases remaining between them. TCRdb independently ran MiXCR on the 5' RACE reads; one entry per CDR3 protein. The sample lists more than 500,000 distinct CDR3 sequences; under 5.5% were seen once. The study's findings and limits: Among TCR beta sequences, a motif of roughly 8 highly homologous variants appeared characteristic of ankylosing spondylitis blood.

This receptor was taken from a male donor with ankylosing spondylitis. This chain links TRBV28 with TRBJ2-6; D is possibly TRBD2 (5 bases). Material for sequencing was blood, either unsorted or a sorted T cell fraction (not recorded which). The CDR3 loop reads CASRRTSGANVLTF. The CDR3 region has the DNA TGTGCCAGCAGACGGACTTCTGGGGCCAACGTCCTGACTTTC. Complete variable domain (other parts from reference TRBV28 and TRBJ2-6): DVKVTQSSRYLVKRTGEKVFLECVQDMDHENMFWYRQDPGLGLRLIYFSYDVKMKEKGDIPEGYSVSREKKERFSLILESASTNQTSMYLCASRRTSGANVLTFGAGSRLTVL.